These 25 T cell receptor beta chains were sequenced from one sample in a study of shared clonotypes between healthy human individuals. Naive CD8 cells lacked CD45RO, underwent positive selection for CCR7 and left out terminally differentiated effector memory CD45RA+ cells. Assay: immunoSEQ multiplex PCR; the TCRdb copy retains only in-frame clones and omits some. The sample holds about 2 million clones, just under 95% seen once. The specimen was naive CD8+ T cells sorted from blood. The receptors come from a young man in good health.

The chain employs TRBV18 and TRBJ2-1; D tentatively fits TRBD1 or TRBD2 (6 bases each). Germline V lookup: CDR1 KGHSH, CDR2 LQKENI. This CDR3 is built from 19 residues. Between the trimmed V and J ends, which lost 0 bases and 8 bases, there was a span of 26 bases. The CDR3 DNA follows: TGTGCCAGCTCACCACCGACGGGTGCGGGGCCTCTTAGGGGGGATGAGCAGTTCTTC. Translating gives CASSPPTGAGPLRGDEQFF.

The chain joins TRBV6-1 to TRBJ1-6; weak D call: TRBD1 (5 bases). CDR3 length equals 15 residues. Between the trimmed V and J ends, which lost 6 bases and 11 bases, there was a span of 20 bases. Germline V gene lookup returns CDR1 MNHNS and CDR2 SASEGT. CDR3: CASRETGEGVPPLHF. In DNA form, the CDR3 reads TGTGCCAGCAGAGAAACGGGGGAGGGAGTGCCACCCCTCCACTTT.

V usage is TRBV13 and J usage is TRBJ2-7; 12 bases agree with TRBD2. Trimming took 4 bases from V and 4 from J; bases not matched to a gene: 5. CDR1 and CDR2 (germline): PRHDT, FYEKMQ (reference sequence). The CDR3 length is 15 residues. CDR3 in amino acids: CASSSSGGAEYEQYF. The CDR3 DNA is TGTGCCAGCAGCTCTAGCGGGGGGGCTGAGTACGAGCAGTACTTC.

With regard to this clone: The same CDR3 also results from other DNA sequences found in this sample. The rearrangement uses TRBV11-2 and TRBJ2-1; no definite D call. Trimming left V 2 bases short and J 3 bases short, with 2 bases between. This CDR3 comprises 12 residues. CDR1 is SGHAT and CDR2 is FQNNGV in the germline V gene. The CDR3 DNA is TGTGCCAGCAGCTTAAGCTACAATGAGCAGTTCTTC. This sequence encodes CASSLSYNEQFF.

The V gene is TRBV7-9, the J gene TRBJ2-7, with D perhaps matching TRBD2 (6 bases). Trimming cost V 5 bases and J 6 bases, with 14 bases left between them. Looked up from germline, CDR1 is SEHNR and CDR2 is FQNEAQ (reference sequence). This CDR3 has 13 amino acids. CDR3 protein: CASSAGLLAEQYF. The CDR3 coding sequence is TGTGCCAGCAGCGCCGGACTACTAGCCGAGCAGTACTTC.

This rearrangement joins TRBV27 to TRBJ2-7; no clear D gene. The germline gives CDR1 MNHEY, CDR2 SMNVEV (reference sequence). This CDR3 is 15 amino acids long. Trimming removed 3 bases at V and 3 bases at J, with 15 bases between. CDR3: CASSFVDGVHYEQYF. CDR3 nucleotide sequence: TGTGCCAGCAGTTTTGTGGACGGAGTACACTACGAGCAGTACTTC.

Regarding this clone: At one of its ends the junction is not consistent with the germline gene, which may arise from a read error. The CDR3 DNA reads TGTGCCGGCAGCTTCTCCGGGACGGGCGGGATCCTCGAGCAGTACTTC. Translation gives CAGSFSGTGGILEQYF. This chain links TRBV28 with TRBJ2-7; maybe TRBD2 (6 bases). The CDR3 is 16 amino acids. From germline, CDR1 is MDHEN and CDR2 SYDVKM.

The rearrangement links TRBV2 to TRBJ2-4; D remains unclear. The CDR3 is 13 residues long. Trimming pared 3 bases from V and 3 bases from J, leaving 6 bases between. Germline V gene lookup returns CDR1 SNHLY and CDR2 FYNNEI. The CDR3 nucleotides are TGTGCCAGCAGTGAGGCCAGCAAAAACATTCAGTACTTC. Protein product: CASSEASKNIQYF.

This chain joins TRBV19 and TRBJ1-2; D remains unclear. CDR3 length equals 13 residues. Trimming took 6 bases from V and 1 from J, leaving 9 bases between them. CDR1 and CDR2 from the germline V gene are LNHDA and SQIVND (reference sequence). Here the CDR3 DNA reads TGTGCCAGTAGATATGAGGGTAACTATGGCTACACCTTC. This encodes CASRYEGNYGYTF.

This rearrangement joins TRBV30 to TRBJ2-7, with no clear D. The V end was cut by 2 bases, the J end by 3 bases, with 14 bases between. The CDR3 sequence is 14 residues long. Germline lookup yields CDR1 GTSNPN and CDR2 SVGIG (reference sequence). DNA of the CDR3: TGTGCCTGGAGTCCGGACGTCGGGCACTACGAGCAGTACTTC. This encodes CAWSPDVGHYEQYF.

This CDR3 is CATTGEGRENGELFF. As DNA, the CDR3 is TGTGCCACCACCGGGGAGGGGCGGGAAAACGGGGAGCTGTTTTTT. V gene TRBV18 combines with J gene TRBJ2-2; 7 bases fit TRBD2. This CDR3 is built from 15 residues. Germline CDR1 KGHSH, CDR2 LQKENI. V shed 10 bases and J 7 bases; nucleotides not matched to a gene: 15.

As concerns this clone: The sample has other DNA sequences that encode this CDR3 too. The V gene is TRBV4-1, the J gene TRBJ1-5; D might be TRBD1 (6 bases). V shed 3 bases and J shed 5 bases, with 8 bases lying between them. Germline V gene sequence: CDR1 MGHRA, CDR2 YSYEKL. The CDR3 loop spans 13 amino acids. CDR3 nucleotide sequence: TGCGCCAGCAGCCACCCAGGGGATCAGCCCCAGCATTTT. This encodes CASSHPGDQPQHF.

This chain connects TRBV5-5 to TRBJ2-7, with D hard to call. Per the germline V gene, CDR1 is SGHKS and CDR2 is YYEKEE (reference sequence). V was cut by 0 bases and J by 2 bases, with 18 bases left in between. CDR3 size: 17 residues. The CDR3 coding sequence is TGTGCCAGCAGCTTGGGTCTCGGGTTGACGGTGACCTACGAGCAGTACTTC. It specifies CASSLGLGLTVTYEQYF.

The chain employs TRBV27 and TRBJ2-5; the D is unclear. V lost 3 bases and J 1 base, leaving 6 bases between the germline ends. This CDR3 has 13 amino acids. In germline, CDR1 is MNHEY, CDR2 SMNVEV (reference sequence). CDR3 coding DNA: TGTGCCAGCAGTTTTGCAAGCCAAGAGACCCAGTACTTC. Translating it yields CASSFASQETQYF.

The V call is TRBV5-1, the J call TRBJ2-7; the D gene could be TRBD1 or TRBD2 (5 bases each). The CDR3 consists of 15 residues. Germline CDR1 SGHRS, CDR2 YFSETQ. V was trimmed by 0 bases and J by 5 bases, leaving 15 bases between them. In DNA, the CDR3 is TGCGCCAGCAGCTTGGAGGGACCCCAGTGGAACGAGCAGTACTTC. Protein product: CASSLEGPQWNEQYF.

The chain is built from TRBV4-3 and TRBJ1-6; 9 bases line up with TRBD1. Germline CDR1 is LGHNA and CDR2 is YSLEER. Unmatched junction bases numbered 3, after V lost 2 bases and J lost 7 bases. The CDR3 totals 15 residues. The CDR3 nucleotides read TGCGCCAGCAGCCAACAGGGGACAGGGAATTCACCCCTCCACTTT. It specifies CASSQQGTGNSPLHF.

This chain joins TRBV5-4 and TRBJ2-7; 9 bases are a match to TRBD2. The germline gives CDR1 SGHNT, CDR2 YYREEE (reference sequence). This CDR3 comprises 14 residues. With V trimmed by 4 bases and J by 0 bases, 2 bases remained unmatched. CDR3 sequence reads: CASSAGGLSYEQYF. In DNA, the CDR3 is TGTGCCAGCAGCGCGGGGGGGCTCTCCTACGAGCAGTACTTC.

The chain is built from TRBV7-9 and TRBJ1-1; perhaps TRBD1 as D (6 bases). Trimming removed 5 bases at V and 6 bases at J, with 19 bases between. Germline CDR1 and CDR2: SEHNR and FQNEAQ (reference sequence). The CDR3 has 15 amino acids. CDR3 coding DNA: TGTGCCAGCAGCCATAGGTCAGGGGAAATTTCTGAAGCTTTCTTT. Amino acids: CASSHRSGEISEAFF.

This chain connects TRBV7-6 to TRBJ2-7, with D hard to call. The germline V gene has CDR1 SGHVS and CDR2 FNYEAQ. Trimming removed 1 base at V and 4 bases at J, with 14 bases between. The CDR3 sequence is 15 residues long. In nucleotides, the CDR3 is TGTGCCAGCAGCTTAGTGAGTGACTCCCCATACGAGCAGTACTTC. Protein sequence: CASSLVSDSPYEQYF.

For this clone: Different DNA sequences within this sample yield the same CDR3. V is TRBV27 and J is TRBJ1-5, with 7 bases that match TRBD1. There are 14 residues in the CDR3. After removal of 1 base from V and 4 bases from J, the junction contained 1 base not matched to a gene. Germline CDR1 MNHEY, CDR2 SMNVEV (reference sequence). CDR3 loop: CASSLLQGNQPQHF. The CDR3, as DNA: TGTGCCAGCAGTTTATTACAGGGGAATCAGCCCCAGCATTTT.

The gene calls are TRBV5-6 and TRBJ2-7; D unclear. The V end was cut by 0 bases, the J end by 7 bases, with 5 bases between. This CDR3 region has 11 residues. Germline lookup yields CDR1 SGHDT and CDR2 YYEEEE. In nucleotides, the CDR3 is TGTGCCAGCAGCTTGGCCAAAGAGCAGTACTTC. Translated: CASSLAKEQYF.

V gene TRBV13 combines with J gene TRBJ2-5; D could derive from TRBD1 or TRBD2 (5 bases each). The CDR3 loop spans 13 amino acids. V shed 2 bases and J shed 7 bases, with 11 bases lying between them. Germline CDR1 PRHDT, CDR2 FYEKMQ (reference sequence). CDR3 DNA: TGTGCCAGCAGCTTACGAGGGGTTGGGACCCAGTACTTC. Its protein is CASSLRGVGTQYF.

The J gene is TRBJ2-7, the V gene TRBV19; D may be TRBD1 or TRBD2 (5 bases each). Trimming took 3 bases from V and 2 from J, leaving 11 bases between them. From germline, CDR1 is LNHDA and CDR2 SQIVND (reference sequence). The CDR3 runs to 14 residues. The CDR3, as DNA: TGTGCCAGTAGTATGGCAGGGAGTCCCTACGAGCAGTACTTC. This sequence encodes CASSMAGSPYEQYF.

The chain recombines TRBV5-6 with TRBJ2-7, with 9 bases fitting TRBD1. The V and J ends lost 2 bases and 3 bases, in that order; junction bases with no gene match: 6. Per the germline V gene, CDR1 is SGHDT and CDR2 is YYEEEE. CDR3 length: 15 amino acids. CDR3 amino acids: CASSFGTGFIYEQYF. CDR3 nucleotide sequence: TGTGCCAGCAGCTTCGGGACAGGGTTTATCTACGAGCAGTACTTC. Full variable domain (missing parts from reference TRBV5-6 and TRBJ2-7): DAGVTQSPTHLIKTRGQQVTLRCSPKSGHDTVSWYQQALGQGPQFIFQYYEEEERQRGNFPDRFSGHQFPNYSSELNVNALLLGDSALYLCASSFGTGFIYEQYFGPGTRLTVT.

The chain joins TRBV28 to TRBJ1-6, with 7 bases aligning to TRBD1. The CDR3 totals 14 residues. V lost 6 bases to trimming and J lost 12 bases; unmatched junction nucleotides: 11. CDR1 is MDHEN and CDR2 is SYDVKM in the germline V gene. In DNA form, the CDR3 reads TGTGCCAGCAGAGATAGACAGGGTTTCGGACCCCTCCACTTT. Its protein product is CASRDRQGFGPLHF.